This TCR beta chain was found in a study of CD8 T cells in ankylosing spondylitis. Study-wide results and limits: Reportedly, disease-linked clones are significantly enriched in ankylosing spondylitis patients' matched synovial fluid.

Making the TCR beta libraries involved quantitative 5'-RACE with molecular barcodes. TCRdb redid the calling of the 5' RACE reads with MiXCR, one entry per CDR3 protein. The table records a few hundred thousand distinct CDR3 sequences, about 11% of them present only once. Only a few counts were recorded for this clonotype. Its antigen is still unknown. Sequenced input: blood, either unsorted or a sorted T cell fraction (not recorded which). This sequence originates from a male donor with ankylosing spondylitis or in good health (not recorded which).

Written as DNA, the CDR3 is TGCAGTGCTAGTCTAGCGGGAGGTAGTACCGGGGAGCTGTTTTTT. Protein product: CSASLAGGSTGELFF. This sequence joins TRBV20-1 and TRBJ2-2, with 11 bases that match TRBD2. Germline CDR1 DFQATT, CDR2 SNEGSKA (reference sequence). The CDR3 runs 15 residues. V lost 3 bases and J lost 5; bases outside the gene matches: 5.